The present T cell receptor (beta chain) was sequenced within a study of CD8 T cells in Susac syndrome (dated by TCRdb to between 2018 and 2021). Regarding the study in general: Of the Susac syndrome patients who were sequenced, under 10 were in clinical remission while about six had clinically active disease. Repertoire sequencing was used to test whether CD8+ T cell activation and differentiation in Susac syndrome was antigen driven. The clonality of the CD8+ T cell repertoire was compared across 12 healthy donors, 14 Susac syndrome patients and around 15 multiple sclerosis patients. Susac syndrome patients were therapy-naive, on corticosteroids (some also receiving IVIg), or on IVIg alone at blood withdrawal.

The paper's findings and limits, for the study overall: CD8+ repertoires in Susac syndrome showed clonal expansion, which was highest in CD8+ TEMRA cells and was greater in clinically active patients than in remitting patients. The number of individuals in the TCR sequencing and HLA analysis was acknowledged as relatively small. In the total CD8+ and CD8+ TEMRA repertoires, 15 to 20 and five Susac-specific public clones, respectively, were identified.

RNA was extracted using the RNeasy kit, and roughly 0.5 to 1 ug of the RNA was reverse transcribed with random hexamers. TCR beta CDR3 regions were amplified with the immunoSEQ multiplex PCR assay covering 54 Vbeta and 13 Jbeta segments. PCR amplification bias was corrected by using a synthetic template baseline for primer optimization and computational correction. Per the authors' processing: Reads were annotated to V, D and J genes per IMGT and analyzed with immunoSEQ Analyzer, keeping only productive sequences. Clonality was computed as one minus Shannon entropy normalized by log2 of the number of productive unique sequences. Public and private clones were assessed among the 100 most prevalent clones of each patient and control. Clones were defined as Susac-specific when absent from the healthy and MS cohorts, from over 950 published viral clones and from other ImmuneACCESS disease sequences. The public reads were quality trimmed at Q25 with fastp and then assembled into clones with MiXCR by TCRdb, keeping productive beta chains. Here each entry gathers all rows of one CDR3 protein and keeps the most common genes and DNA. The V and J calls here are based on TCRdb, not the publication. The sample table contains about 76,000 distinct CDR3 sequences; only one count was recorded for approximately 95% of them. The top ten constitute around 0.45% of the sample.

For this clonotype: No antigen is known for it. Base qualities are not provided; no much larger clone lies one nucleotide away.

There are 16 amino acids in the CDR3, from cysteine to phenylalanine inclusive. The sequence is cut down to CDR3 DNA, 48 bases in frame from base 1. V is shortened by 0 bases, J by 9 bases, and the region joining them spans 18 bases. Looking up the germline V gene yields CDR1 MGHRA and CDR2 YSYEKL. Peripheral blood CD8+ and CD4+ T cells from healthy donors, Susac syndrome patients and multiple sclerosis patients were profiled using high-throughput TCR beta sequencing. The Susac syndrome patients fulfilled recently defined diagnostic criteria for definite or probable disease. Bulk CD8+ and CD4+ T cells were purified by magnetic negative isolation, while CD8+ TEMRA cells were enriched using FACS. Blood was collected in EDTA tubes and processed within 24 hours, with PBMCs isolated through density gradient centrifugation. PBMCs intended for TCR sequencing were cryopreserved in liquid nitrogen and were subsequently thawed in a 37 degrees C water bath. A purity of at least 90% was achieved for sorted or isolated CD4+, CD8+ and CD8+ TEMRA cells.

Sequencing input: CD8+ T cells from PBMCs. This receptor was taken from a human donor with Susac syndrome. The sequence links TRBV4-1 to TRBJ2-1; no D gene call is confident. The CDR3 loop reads CASSQEGSGVGSEQFF. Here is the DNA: TGCGCCAGCAGCCAAGAAGGGTCTGGTGTGGGTAGTGAGCAGTTCTTC.